This TCR beta chain appears in the sequencing data of a study of technical replicates of blood from several donors. Assay: immunoSEQ multiplex PCR; the TCRdb copy retains only in-frame clones and omits some. The sample lists approximately 73,000 clones, roughly 90% occurring once. V was shortened by 1 base and J by 3 bases, with 10 bases between the two germline ends. Germline loops: CDR1 SGHVS, CDR2 FNYEAQ. The CDR3 runs to 14 residues. This clonotype originated in a human donor in good health. The specimen sequenced was T cells isolated from PBMCs. This chain connects TRBV7-6 to TRBJ2-7; no firm D call. The chain's CDR3 is CASSLGDTGYEQYF. In DNA, the CDR3 is TGTGCCAGCAGCTTAGGAGACACCGGCTACGAGCAGTACTTC.